This entry describes one TCR beta chain. It lacks a known antigen. Nothing much larger sits one base from this clone, and base qualities are not available. This record belongs to a study of T cells in Graves' hyperthyroidism and ophthalmopathy (dated by TCRdb to about 2019). Broadly, across the study: To identify distinguishing TCR V-J signatures, a discovery cohort of around 100 patients was used, comprising under 45 with Graves' ophthalmopathy and around 60 with stable Graves' hyperthyroidism. Prospective prediction of ophthalmopathy was tested in an independent validation cohort of fewer than 20 hyperthyroidism patients and approximately 17 patients who later progressed to ophthalmopathy. The roughly 91 discovery patients were randomly divided into training and test sets at a 7:3 ratio. In about 6 Graves' hyperthyroidism patients, the study also compared T-cell repertoires from thyroid tissue with T-cell repertoires from blood. Following sampling, methimazole starting at 30 mg daily was given to hyperthyroidism patients, and high-dose intravenous methylprednisolone was given to ophthalmopathy patients. The paper reports TCR Vbeta CDR3 sequencing of about 140 peripheral blood samples: 43 ophthalmopathy, 70 to 85 hyperthyroidism and around 17 progressor patients.

Stable Graves' hyperthyroidism was defined as the absence of progression to ophthalmopathy over 18 months of follow-up. Hyperthyroidism patients were aged 18 to 65 years and newly diagnosed, with disease duration of less than 2 months. Any patient with an uncontrolled infection, another autoimmune disease, pregnancy or lactation was excluded. Clinical symptoms, serum thyroxine and TRAb, thyroid ultrasound, and orbital computed tomography formed the basis for the diagnoses. Trizol reagent was used to extract total RNA, and RNA quality was then checked on an Agilent 2100 Bioanalyzer. TCR beta CDR3 regions were amplified from RNA transcripts. The first round of RT-PCR for the TCR CDR3 was performed with the HTBI primer set and the Qiagen OneStep RT-PCR kit. A second multiplex PCR round built the libraries, followed by size selection and purification. Paired-end sequencing of the libraries was performed with 100 bp reads on an Illumina HiSeq2000. For the original study's pipeline: SOAPnuke was used to process the raw data, with reads discarded if the reads contained adapters or uncalled bases, had a mean Phred below 15, or lacked an exact constant-primer or identifier match. COPE v1.2.5 was used to merge high-quality paired reads, and clonotypes were defined as unique nucleotide sequences. Clonotypes were aligned to IMGT TRBV, TRBD and TRBJ reference segments using MiTCR v1.1. Analysis was restricted to V-J combinations with a frequency above 0.0001, which covered 98% to 99.2% of repertoires. The TCS score was defined as the ratio of F50 (clonal expansion) to E x V (chaos), calculated using BLOSUM62-based TCRdist between CDR3 peptides within each V-J. Welch's t-statistics and random forest reduced approximately 520 V-J features to 13, which were used in a naive Bayes classifier (R e1071). TCRdb reprocessing: public reads trimmed at Q25 with fastp, clones called with MiXCR, in-frame beta chains kept. Every distinct CDR3 protein forms one entry, paired with its most common genes and DNA. For this entry, the V and J calls and clone size follow TCRdb and not the study's own pipeline. Counted in this sample were under 700,000 distinct CDR3 sequences; under 60% of them appeared once. The ten largest clonotypes hold about 8.2% of the sample.

Study-wide findings and limitations: In validation, the model predicted progression to ophthalmopathy a median of roughly six months before onset, with around 70% sensitivity and roughly 72% specificity. Ophthalmopathy was separated from stable hyperthyroidism by a 13 V-J signature model, with over 85% sensitivity and approximately 84% specificity obtained in cross-validation and 80%/75% obtained in testing. Most expanded thyroid clonotypes (frequency above 0.001) were also detected in blood, a finding suggesting that blood repertoires may reflect thyroid immune responses. No statistical method was used to fix the sample size in advance, and group allocation was not hidden from the investigators.

The sample taken for sequencing was peripheral blood or thyroid tissue (not recorded which). The sequence derives from a woman aged 18-29 years with Graves' hyperthyroidism. Donor details come from another sample of the same person, matched by shared clones.

CDR3 region: CSARGTGDYSNQPQHF. The bases are TGCAGTGCTAGGGGGACAGGGGATTATAGCAATCAGCCCCAGCATTTT. Here the chain combines TRBV20-1 and TRBJ1-5, with 10 middle bases fitting TRBD1. V loses 3 bases at its end and J loses 0 bases; junction bases beyond the gene matches: 5. Based on the germline V gene (reference sequence), the CDR1 and CDR2 sequences are DFQATT and SNEGSKA. From cysteine to phenylalanine, the CDR3 is 16 amino acids long. Kept here is only the CDR3 DNA, which spans 48 bases and is read in frame from base 1.